Below are 27 T cell receptor beta chains sequenced from a single sample in a study of T-cell reconstitution after alpha-beta-depleted transplantation in children. Unique molecular identifiers were used to barcode this TCRbeta library. TCRdb called the PCR reads again in MiXCR, with one record for every CDR3 protein. This sample yields more than 500,000 distinct CDR3 sequences, of which approximately 10% are seen a single time; around 15% belongs to the top ten. Sample: PBMCs, mostly from graft donor cells, taken 180 days after TCRalphabeta/CD19-depleted stem cell transplant. The receptors were gathered from a female patient aged 2-9 years who had a stem cell transplant for aplastic anemia, so the T cells may come from the graft donor.

This clonotype came up a few times. The V call is TRBV4-1, the J call TRBJ2-1; no reliable D call. The CDR3 loop spans 13 amino acids. With 4 bases removed from V and 3 bases from J, the gap between germline ends came to 7 bases. Germline V gives CDR1 MGHRA, CDR2 YSYEKL. The CDR3 nucleotides are TGCGCCAGCAGCCTTCAGTTCTACAATGAGCAGTTCTTC. Amino acids: CASSLQFYNEQFF.

This clonotype came up many times. The chain recombines TRBV7-9 with TRBJ2-7; D remains unclear. The CDR3 contains 12 residues. The V end lost 5 bases, the J end lost 3 bases, and 8 bases lay between the germline ends. Germline lookup yields CDR1 SEHNR and CDR2 FQNEAQ (reference sequence). This CDR3 reads CASSLESYEQYF. For the CDR3, the DNA is TGTGCCAGCAGCCTCGAGAGCTACGAGCAGTACTTC.

This clonotype was counted many times. V usage is TRBV20-1 and J usage is TRBJ2-5; 10 bases fit TRBD2. The CDR3 has 16 amino acids. Trimming cost V 3 bases and J 1 base; bases outside gene matches: 8. The germline CDR1 and CDR2 sequences are DFQATT and SNEGSKA (reference sequence). The CDR3 DNA reads as TGCAGTGCTAGTACTAGCGGGGCCCTGCTCCAAGAGACCCAGTACTTC. It codes for CSASTSGALLQETQYF.

This rearrangement joins TRBV6-5 to TRBJ2-1; 7 positions match TRBD2. Germline V gives CDR1 MNHEY, CDR2 SVGAGI. This CDR3 is 12 amino acids long. J lost 13 bases, V lost 5 bases, and 8 bases had no gene match. The CDR3: CASSRNRGDQFF. DNA for the CDR3: TGTGCCAGCAGTCGCAACCGGGGGGACCAGTTCTTC.

This clonotype showed up many times. J is TRBJ2-1 and V is TRBV10-3; D is ambiguous. With 4 bases removed from V and 2 bases from J, the gap between germline ends came to 6 bases. Germline V CDR1 and CDR2: ENHRY, SYGVKD. CDR3 length: 13 amino acids. In DNA, the CDR3 is TGTGCCATCAGTGCGGCAGCCTACAATGAGCAGTTCTTC. This translates into CAISAAAYNEQFF.

This clonotype was seen more than once but under ten times. The genes are TRBV28 and TRBJ2-7, with no clear D. Between the trimmed V and J ends, which lost 6 bases and 0 bases, there was a span of 15 bases. Germline loops: CDR1 MDHEN, CDR2 SYDVKM. This CDR3 has 15 residues. The DNA for the CDR3 is TGTGCCAGCAGCTCTCACTCAGGACCCTCCTACGAGCAGTACGTC. It yields the protein CASSSHSGPSYEQYV.

This clonotype was counted between two and nine times. This chain links TRBV2 with TRBJ2-5; 7 bases line up with TRBD1. V gave up 5 bases and J gave up 5 bases; unmatched junction bases: 8. Per germline, CDR1 SNHLY and CDR2 FYNNEI. The CDR3 has 14 residues. The CDR3 sequence: CASSNDRAVETQYF. CDR3 nucleotides: TGTGCCAGCAGTAACGACAGGGCAGTTGAGACCCAGTACTTC.

The chain links TRBV28 to TRBJ1-6; unclear D gene. V dropped 3 bases and J dropped 0 bases, with 12 bases sitting between them. Germline lookup yields CDR1 MDHEN and CDR2 SYDVKM. This CDR3 spans 17 amino acids. CDR3 residues: CASSLIGQLSYNSPLHF. CDR3 DNA sequence: TGTGCCAGCAGTTTGATTGGTCAACTCTCCTATAATTCACCCCTCCACTTT. Full variable domain (remainder filled in from reference TRBV28 and TRBJ1-6): DVKVTQSSRYLVKRTGEKVFLECVQDMDHENMFWYRQDPGLGLRLIYFSYDVKMKEKGDIPEGYSVSREKKERFSLILESASTNQTSMYLCASSLIGQLSYNSPLHFGNGTRLTVT.

This clonotype was detected a few times. V and J are TRBV3-1 and TRBJ2-1, with D tentatively TRBD2 (5 bases). The ends were cut back, 5 bases at V and 0 bases at J, with 20 bases in the middle. The CDR3 consists of 18 residues. Germline V CDR1 and CDR2: LGHDT, YNNKEL (reference sequence). DNA of the CDR3: TGTGCCAGCAGCAAAAGCGGACGGGCCCCGAGCTCCTACAATGAGCAGTTCTTC. It is translated as CASSKSGRAPSSYNEQFF.

The table lists this clonotype with many counts. Germline is not matched at one junction end, which may reflect a read error. The V and J genes are TRBV3-1 and TRBJ2-4, with TRBD2 matching 10 bases. This CDR3 spans 12 amino acids. Germline CDR1 and CDR2: LGHDT and YNNKEL (reference sequence). The CDR3 bases are TGTGCCAGCAGCCTAAAGGACGGGACTAGCGACTTC. It is translated as CASSLKDGTSDF.

This clonotype was detected a few times. V is TRBV3-1 and J is TRBJ1-5; D not certain. In germline, CDR1 is LGHDT, CDR2 YNNKEL (reference sequence). V lost 0 bases, J lost 6 bases, and 9 bases lay in between. The CDR3 extends over 14 amino acids. As DNA, the CDR3 is TGTGCCAGCAGCCAAGATCGGGCCAGTCAGCCCCAGCATTTT. Its protein product is CASSQDRASQPQHF.

This clonotype was observed a handful of times. The chain combines TRBV7-9 with TRBJ2-5; 8 bases are a match to TRBD2. Germline CDR1 is SEHNR and CDR2 is FQNEAQ (reference sequence). This CDR3 spans 16 amino acids. V shed 5 bases, J shed 2 bases, and the junction held 10 bases outside the gene matches. CDR3 sequence (DNA): TGTGCCAGCAGCGGAACTAGCGGCACCGTTCAAGAGACCCAGTACTTC. As protein: CASSGTSGTVQETQYF.

This clonotype was recorded once. This may arise from a read error, as a much more abundant clone is one base away. The rearrangement uses TRBV4-1 and TRBJ2-7; a weak D match, TRBD1 (5 bases). Germline assignment: CDR1 MGHRA and CDR2 YSYEKL. CDR3 length: 16 residues. CDR3 sequence reads: CASSQDEAGSYYEQDV. DNA for the CDR3: TGCGCCAGCAGCCAAGATGAGGCAGGGTCATATTACGAGCAGGACGTC.

This clonotype has a single count. The chain uses TRBV30 and TRBJ1-1; the D is unclear. This CDR3 has 13 residues. Germline CDR1 GTSNPN, CDR2 SVGIG (reference sequence). Trimming cost V 5 bases and J 1 base, with 11 bases left between them. CDR3 DNA: TGTGCCTGGGTGTCACTGACGAACACTGAAGCTTTCTTT. Amino acid sequence: CAWVSLTNTEAFF.

This chain links TRBV5-1 with TRBJ2-5; 7 bases match TRBD1. V shed 5 bases, J shed 1 base, and the junction held 11 bases outside the gene matches. CDR3 length equals 16 residues. Germline V gene data show CDR1 as SGHRS and CDR2 as YFSETQ. The CDR3 loop is CASSSVGGGFQETQYF. Here the CDR3 DNA reads TGCGCCAGCAGTTCGGTAGGGGGCGGCTTCCAAGAGACCCAGTACTTC.

This clonotype showed up just a few times. V is TRBV6-2 or TRBV6-3 and J is TRBJ2-7; D ambiguous. V was clipped by 6 bases and J by 6 bases, with 18 bases between them. This CDR3 spans 14 amino acids. The germline V gene has CDR1 MNHEY and CDR2 SVGEGT. CDR3 residues: CASSPRASNLEQYV. As DNA, the CDR3 is TGTGCCAGCAGCCCCCGGGCCTCTAACCTCGAGCAGTACGTC.

The table lists this clonotype with many counts. This chain connects TRBV20-1 to TRBJ2-5; 8 bases are a match to TRBD1. Germline V gene lookup returns CDR1 DFQATT and CDR2 SNEGSKA (reference sequence). Losses at the gene ends were 0 bases for V and 5 bases for J; bases not matched to a gene: 5. CDR3 length equals 14 residues. The CDR3 nucleotides read TGCAGTGCTAGAGATCCCAGGGGGCCGGAGACCCAGTACTTC. It specifies CSARDPRGPETQYF.

This clonotype was counted between two and nine times. The rearrangement joins TRBV4-2 to TRBJ2-2, with 7 bases matching TRBD2. CDR1 and CDR2 (germline): LGHNA, YNFKEQ. There are 18 residues in the CDR3. The J segment lost 5 bases and the V segment lost 4 bases, leaving 16 bases of the junction unmatched. In DNA form, the CDR3 reads TGTGCCAGCAGCCCTGGGGGGGGTCGGCAGTCGCGGACCGGGGAGCTGTTTTTT. Translated: CASSPGGGRQSRTGELFF.

V and J are TRBV7-8 and TRBJ2-7; D is unresolved. The V and J ends lost 5 bases and 0 bases respectively, with 14 bases between them. The CDR3 totals 15 residues. Germline CDR1 reads SGHVS; CDR2 reads FQNEAQ. CDR3 nucleotides: TGTGCCAGCAGCCAAGAGGACGCAAGCTCCTACGAGCAGTACTTC. Encoded protein: CASSQEDASSYEQYF.

Ten or more counts support this clonotype. V usage is TRBV29-1 and J usage is TRBJ2-3; D is unresolved. Trimming pared 1 base from V and 0 bases from J, leaving 8 bases between. The CDR3 loop spans 14 amino acids. The germline V gene has CDR1 SQVTM and CDR2 ANQGSEA. The CDR3 here is CSVEGATSTDTQYF. The CDR3 nucleotides read TGCAGCGTTGAAGGCGCAACTAGCACAGATACGCAGTATTTT.

This clonotype turned up a few times. V and J are TRBV25-1 and TRBJ2-2; the match to TRBD2 covers 13 bases. CDR3 length equals 21 residues. The ends lost 1 base at V and 1 base at J; junction bases unmatched: 12. Germline assignment: CDR1 MGHDK and CDR2 SYGVNS. The CDR3 bases are TGTGCCAGCAGTGAATGGACTAGCGGGAGTTTGGGGCCGCGGAACACCGGGGAGCTGTTTTTT. Its translation is CASSEWTSGSLGPRNTGELFF.

Ten or more counts support this clonotype. The chain combines TRBV10-3 with TRBJ2-6, with TRBD2 as a possible D gene (6 bases). The CDR3 runs 18 residues. Germline assignment: CDR1 ENHRY and CDR2 SYGVKD. V was trimmed by 4 bases and J by 4 bases, leaving 20 bases between them. CDR3 nucleotides: TGTGCCATCAGTGGGCTGGTCCGGGGGAACTCAGGGGCCAACGTCCTGACTTTC. Protein: CAISGLVRGNSGANVLTF.

This clonotype turned up a few times. This chain links TRBV25-1 with TRBJ1-2; D might be TRBD1 (6 bases). Germline-derived CDR1 and CDR2 are MGHDK and SYGVNS. This CDR3 is built from 12 residues. Trimming cost V 8 bases and J 8 bases, with 15 bases left between them. This chain's CDR3 is CASAEGGGGYTF. The CDR3 DNA sequence: TGTGCCAGCGCCGAGGGAGGGGGAGGCTACACCTTC.

The chain is built from TRBV5-4 and TRBJ2-2; D may correspond to TRBD1 or TRBD2 (5 bases each). The length of the CDR3 is 15 residues. Germline CDR1 and CDR2: SGHNT and YYREEE (reference sequence). The V and J ends lost 3 bases and 0 bases respectively, with 9 bases between them. The DNA for the CDR3 is TGTGCCAGCAGCTCGGGACGCCCGAACACCGGGGAGCTGTTTTTT. This translates into CASSSGRPNTGELFF.

This clonotype was observed many times. This chain joins TRBV7-9 and TRBJ2-7; D uncertain. Germline values: CDR1 SEHNR, CDR2 FQNEAQ (reference sequence). The germline V and J ends were trimmed by 6 bases and 1 base, with 7 bases remaining between them. This CDR3 is 12 amino acids long. This CDR3 is CASSQESYEQYF. The DNA of the CDR3 is TGTGCCAGCAGTCAGGAATCCTACGAGCAGTACTTC.

This clonotype was counted between two and nine times. The chain is built from TRBV5-1 and TRBJ2-5, with 8 nucleotides matching TRBD2. V was pared by 5 bases and J by 4 bases, with 4 bases of the junction left unmatched. This CDR3 region has 13 residues. The germline V gene encodes CDR1 SGHRS and CDR2 YFSETQ. CDR3 DNA: TGCGCCAGCAGTGGAGCGGGAGTAGAGACCCAGTACTTC. Translation gives CASSGAGVETQYF.

This clonotype was observed a handful of times. The chain links TRBV4-3 to TRBJ2-3; D is uncertain. This CDR3 spans 17 amino acids. Germline CDR1 is LGHNA and CDR2 is YSLEER. Trimming took 0 bases from V and 3 from J, leaving 16 bases between them. CDR3 sequence (DNA): TGCGCCAGCAGCCAAGAGGACGGGCAGAGAGCTACAGATACGCAGTATTTT. The encoded protein is CASSQEDGQRATDTQYF.